The clone carrying this T cell receptor beta chain was seen a handful of times. Its antigen is currently unknown. This sample was taken from a study of T-cell memory formation after mild COVID-19. Regarding the study as a whole: Clones that shrank (day 15 to 85) were balanced CD4/CD8, whereas later expanders leaned CD4+.

A single record per CDR3 protein comes from TCRdb applying MiXCR to the 5' RACE reads. This repertoire shows hundreds of thousands of distinct CDR3 sequences, roughly a sixth found once; its top ten account for roughly 8%. The V gene lost 4 bases and the J gene lost 5 bases, with 9 bases spanning the gap. The length of the CDR3 is 13 residues. CDR1 and CDR2 (germline): MGHDK, SYGVNS. This clonotype was obtained from an adult woman who had mild COVID-19 (a few samples of this study predate the infection). Cell type and time point are not known. Sample: PBMCs or a T cell subset sorted from them (not recorded which). The chain has TRBV25-1 and TRBJ2-1; D remains ambiguous. CDR3 loop: CASSVGINNEQFF. In DNA, the CDR3 is TGTGCCAGCAGTGTTGGCATCAACAATGAGCAGTTCTTC.